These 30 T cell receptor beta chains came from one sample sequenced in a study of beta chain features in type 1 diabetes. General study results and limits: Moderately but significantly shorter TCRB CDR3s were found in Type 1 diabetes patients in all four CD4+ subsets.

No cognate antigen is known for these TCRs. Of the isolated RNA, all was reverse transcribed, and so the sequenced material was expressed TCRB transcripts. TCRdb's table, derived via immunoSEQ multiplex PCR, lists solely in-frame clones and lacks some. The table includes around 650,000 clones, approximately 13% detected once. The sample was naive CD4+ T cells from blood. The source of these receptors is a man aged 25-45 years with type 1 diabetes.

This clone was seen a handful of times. The CDR3 DNA is TGTGCCAGCAGTGAATTAAACAGCCTGCTCTACAATGAGCAGTTCTTC. Protein sequence: CASSELNSLLYNEQFF. The chain combines TRBV25-1 with TRBJ2-1; no reliable D call. The CDR3 is 16 amino acids. Looked up from germline, CDR1 is MGHDK and CDR2 is SYGVNS. V lost 1 base and J lost 3, with 13 bases in between.

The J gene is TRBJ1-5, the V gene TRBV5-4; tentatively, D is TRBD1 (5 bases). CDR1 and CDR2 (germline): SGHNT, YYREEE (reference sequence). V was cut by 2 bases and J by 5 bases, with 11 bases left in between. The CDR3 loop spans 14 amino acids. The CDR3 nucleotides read TGTGCCAGCAGCTTTGGGGGGACCGATCAGCCCCAGCATTTT. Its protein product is CASSFGGTDQPQHF.

CDR3 bases: TGTGCCAGCAGCTTGCAAGGGCTAGCGGTCGATGAGCAGTTCTTC. Translation gives CASSLQGLAVDEQFF. The genes are TRBV7-9 and TRBJ2-1; 7 bases are a match to TRBD2. V shed 3 bases, J shed 8 bases, and the junction held 10 bases outside the gene matches. The germline CDR1 and CDR2 sequences are SEHNR and FQNEAQ (reference sequence). CDR3 length equals 15 residues.

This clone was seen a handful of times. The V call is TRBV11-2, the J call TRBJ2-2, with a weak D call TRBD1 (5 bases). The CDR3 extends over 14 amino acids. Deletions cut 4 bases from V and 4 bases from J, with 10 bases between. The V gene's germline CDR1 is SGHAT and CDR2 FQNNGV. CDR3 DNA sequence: TGTGCCAGCAGCTCCCAGGGTGCCACCGGGGAGCTGTTTTTT. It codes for CASSSQGATGELFF.

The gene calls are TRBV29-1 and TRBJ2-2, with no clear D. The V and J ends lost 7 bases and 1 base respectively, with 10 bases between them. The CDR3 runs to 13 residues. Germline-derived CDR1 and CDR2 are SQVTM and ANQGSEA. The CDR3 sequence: CSATTVNTGELFF. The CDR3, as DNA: TGCAGCGCAACGACGGTGAACACCGGGGAGCTGTTTTTT.

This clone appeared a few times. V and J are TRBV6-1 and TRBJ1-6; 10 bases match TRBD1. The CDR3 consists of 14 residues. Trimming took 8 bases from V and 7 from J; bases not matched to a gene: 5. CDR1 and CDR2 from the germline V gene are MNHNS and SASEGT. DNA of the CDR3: TGTGCCAGCGTTGCGGGACAGGGGAATTCACCCCTCCACTTT. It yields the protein CASVAGQGNSPLHF.

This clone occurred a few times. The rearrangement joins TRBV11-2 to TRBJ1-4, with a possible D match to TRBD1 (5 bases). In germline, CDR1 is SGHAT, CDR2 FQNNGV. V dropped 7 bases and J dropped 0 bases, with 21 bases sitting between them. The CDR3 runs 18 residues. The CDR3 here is CASKPGLMDVATNEKLFF. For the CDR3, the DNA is TGTGCCAGCAAACCGGGACTGATGGACGTTGCAACTAATGAAAAACTGTTTTTT.

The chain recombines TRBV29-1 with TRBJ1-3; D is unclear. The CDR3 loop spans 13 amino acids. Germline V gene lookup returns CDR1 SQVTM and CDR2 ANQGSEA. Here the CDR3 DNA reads TGCAGGGGAATGATCAGGATTGGAAACACCATATATTTT. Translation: CRGMIRIGNTIYF.

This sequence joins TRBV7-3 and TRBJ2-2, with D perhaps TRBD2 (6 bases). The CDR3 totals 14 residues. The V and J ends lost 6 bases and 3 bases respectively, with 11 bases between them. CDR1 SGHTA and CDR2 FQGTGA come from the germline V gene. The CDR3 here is CASRETSDTGELFF. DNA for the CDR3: TGTGCCAGCAGGGAGACTAGTGACACCGGGGAGCTGTTTTTT.

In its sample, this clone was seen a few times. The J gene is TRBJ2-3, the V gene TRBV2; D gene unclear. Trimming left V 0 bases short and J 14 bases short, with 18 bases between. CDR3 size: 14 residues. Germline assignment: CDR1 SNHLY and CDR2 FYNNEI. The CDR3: CASSEASKTMQAYF. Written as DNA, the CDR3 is TGTGCCAGCAGTGAAGCCTCAAAGACCATGCAGGCGTATTTT.

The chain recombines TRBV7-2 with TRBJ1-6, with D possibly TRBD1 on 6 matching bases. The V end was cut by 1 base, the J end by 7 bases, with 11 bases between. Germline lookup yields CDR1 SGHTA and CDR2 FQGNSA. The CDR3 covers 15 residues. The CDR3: CASSLVQGVNSPLHF. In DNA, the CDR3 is TGTGCCAGCAGCTTAGTACAGGGCGTGAATTCACCCCTCCACTTT.

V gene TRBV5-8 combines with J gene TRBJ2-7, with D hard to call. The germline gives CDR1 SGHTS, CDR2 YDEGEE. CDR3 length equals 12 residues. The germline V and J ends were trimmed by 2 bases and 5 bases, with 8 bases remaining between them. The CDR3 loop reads CASSLVRDEQYF. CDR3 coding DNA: TGTGCCAGCAGCTTAGTACGTGACGAGCAGTACTTC.

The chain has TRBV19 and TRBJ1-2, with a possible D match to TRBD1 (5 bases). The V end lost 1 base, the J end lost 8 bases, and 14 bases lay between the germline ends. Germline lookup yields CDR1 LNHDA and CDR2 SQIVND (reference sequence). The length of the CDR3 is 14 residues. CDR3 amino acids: CASSIAGQVYGYTF. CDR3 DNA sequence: TGTGCCAGTAGTATAGCGGGGCAGGTTTACGGCTACACCTTC. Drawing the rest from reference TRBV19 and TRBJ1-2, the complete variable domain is DGGITQSPKYLFRKEGQNVTLSCEQNLNHDAMYWYRQDPGQGLRLIYYSQIVNDFQKGDIAEGYSVSREKKESFPLTVTSAQKNPTAFYLCASSIAGQVYGYTFGSGTRLTVV.

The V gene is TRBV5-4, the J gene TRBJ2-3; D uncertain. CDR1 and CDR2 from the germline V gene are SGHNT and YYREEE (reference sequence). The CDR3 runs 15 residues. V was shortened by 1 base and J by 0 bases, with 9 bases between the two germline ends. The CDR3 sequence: CASSLYRSSTDTQYF. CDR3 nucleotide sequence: TGTGCCAGCAGCTTGTACCGATCTAGCACAGATACGCAGTATTTT.

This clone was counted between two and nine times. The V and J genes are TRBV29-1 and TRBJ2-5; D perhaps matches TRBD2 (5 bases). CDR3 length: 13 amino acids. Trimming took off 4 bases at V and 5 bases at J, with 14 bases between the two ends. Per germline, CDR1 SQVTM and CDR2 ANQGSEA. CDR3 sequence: CSVVKRVGETQYF. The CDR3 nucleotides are TGCAGCGTTGTCAAGAGGGTTGGGGAGACCCAGTACTTC.

The CDR3 DNA reads TGCGCCAGTCGGGCCGGGACACATCAAGAGACCCAGTACTTC. Translated: CASRAGTHQETQYF. The J gene is TRBJ2-5, the V gene TRBV5-1, with a possible D match to TRBD1 (6 bases). The CDR3 is made up of 14 amino acids. Germline V lookup: CDR1 SGHRS, CDR2 YFSETQ. The V gene lost 8 bases and the J gene lost 2 bases, with 16 bases spanning the gap. Full variable domain (remainder filled in from reference TRBV5-1 and TRBJ2-5): KAGVTQTPRYLIKTRGQQVTLSCSPISGHRSVSWYQQTPGQGLQFLFEYFSETQRNKGNFPGRFSGRQFSNSRSEMNVSTLELGDSALYLCASRAGTHQETQYFGPGTRLLVL.

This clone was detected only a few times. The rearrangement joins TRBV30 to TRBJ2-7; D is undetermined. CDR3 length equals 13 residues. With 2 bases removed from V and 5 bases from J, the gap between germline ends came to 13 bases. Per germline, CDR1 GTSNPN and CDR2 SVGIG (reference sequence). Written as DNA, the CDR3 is TGTGCCTGGAGTAGGGCCCAGGCTCACGAGCAGTACTTC. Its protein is CAWSRAQAHEQYF.

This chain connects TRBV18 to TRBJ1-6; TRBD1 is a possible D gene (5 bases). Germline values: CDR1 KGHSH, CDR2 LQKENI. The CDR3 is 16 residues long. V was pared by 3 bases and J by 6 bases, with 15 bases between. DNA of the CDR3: TGTGCCAGCTCACCCCCAGGTCAGGGAGGTAATTCACCCCTCCACTTT. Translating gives CASSPPGQGGNSPLHF.

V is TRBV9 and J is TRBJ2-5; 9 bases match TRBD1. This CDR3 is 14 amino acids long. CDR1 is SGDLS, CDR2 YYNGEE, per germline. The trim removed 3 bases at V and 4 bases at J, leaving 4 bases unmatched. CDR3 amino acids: CASSALGQGETQYF. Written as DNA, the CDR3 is TGTGCCAGCAGCGCTCTGGGACAGGGAGAGACCCAGTACTTC.

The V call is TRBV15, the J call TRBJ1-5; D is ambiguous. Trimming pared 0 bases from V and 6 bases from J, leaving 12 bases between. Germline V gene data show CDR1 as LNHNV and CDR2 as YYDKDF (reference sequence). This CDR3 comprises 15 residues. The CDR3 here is CATSRDGRVSQPQHF. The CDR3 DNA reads TGTGCCACCAGCAGAGATGGAAGGGTCAGTCAGCCCCAGCATTTT.

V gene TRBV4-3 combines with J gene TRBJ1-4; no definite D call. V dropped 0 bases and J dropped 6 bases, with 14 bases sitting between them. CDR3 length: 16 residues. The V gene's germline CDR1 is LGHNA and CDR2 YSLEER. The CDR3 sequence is CASSQDLQRFDEKLFF. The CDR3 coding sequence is TGCGCCAGCAGCCAAGATCTCCAGAGATTCGATGAAAAACTGTTTTTT.

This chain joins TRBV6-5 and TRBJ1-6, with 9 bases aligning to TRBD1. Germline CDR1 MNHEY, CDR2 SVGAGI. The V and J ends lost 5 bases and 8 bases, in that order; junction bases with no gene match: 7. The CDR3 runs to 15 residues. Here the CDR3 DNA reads TGTGCCAGCAGTGTAAACAGGGGGCGGGATTCACCCCTCCACTTT. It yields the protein CASSVNRGRDSPLHF.

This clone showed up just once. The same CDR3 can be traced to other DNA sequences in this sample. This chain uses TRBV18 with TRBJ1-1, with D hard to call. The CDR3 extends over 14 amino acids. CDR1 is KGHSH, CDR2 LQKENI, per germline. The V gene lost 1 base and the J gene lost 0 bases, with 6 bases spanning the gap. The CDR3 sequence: CASSPQGMNTEAFF. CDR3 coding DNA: TGTGCCAGCTCACCACAGGGAATGAACACTGAAGCTTTCTTT.

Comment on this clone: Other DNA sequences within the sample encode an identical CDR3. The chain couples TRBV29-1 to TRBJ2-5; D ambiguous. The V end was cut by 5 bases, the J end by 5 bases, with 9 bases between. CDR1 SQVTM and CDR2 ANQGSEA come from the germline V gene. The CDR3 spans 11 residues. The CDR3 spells CSVRPLETQYF. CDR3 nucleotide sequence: TGCAGCGTTCGTCCCCTGGAGACCCAGTACTTC.

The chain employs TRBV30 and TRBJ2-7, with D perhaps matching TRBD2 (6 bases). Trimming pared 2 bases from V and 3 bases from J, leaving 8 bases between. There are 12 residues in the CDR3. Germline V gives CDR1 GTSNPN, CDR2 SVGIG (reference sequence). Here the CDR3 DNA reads TGTGCCTGGAGTTTGGGGGGCTACGAGCAGTACTTC. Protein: CAWSLGGYEQYF.

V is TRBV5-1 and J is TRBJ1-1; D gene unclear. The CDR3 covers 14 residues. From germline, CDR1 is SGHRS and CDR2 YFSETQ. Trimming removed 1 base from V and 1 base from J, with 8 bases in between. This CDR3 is CASSLQPGNTEAFF. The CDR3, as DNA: TGCGCCAGCAGCTTGCAACCGGGGAACACTGAAGCTTTCTTT.

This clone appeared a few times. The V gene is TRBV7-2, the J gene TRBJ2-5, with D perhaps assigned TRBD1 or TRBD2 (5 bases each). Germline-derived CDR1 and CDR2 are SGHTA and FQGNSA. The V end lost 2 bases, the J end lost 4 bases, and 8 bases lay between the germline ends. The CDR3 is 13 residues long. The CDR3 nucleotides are TGTGCCAGCAGCTTAAATGGGGGAGAGACCCAGTACTTC. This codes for CASSLNGGETQYF.

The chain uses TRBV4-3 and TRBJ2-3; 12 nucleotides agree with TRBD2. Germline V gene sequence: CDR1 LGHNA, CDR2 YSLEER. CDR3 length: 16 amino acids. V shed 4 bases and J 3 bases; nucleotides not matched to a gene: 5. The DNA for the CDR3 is TGCGCCAGCAGCCTAGAGACTAGCGGGGGAACAGATACGCAGTATTTT. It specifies CASSLETSGGTDTQYF.

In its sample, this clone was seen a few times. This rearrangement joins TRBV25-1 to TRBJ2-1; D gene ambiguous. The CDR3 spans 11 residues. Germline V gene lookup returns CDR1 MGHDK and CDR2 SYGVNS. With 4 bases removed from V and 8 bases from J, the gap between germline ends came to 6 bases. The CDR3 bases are TGTGCCAGCAGTGGTTGGGATGAGCAGTTCTTC. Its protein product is CASSGWDEQFF.

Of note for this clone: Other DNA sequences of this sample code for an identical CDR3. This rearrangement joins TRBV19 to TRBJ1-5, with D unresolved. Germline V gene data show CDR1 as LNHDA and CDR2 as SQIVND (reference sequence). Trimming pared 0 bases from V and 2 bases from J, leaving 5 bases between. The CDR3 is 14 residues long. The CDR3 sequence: CASSIEAGNQPQHF. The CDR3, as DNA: TGTGCCAGTAGTATAGAAGCAGGCAATCAGCCCCAGCATTTT.